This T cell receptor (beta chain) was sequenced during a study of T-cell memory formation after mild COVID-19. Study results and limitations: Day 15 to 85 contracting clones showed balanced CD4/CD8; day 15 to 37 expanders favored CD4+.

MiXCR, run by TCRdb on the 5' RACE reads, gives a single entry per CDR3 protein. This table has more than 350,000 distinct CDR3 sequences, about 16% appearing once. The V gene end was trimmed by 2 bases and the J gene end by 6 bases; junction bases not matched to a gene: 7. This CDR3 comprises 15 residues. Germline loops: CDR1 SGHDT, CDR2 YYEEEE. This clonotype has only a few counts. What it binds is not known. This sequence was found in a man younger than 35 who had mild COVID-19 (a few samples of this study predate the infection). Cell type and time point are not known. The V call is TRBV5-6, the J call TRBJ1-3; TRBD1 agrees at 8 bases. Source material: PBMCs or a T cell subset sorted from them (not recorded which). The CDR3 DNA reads TGTGCCAGCAGCTTCAGGGGGCTTGTTCAAAACACCATATATTTT. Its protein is CASSFRGLVQNTIYF.